Below, 20 T cell receptor beta chains from the same sample are listed, as sequenced in a study of shared clonotypes between healthy human individuals. Assay: immunoSEQ multiplex PCR; the TCRdb copy retains only in-frame clones and omits some. Of about half a million clones listed, about 80% are singletons. Sequenced input: PBMCs. The receptor set was obtained from a middle-aged woman in good health. Some clones in this sample may be carry-over from other donors' samples.

This clone occurred once. CDR3 sequence reads: CSARYQETQYF. CDR3 sequence (DNA): TGCAGTGCTCGGTATCAAGAGACCCAGTACTTC. The chain is built from TRBV20-1 and TRBJ2-5; D gene uncertain. The V end was cut by 5 bases, the J end by 2 bases, with 6 bases between. The CDR3 covers 11 residues. Looked up from germline, CDR1 is DFQATT and CDR2 is SNEGSKA (reference sequence).

The genes are TRBV11-2 and TRBJ2-1; 8 bases line up with TRBD2. V dropped 2 bases and J dropped 4; count of bases not matched to a gene: 7. There are 16 residues in the CDR3. Germline V gene sequence: CDR1 SGHAT, CDR2 FQNNGV. CDR3 in DNA: TGTGCCAGCAGCTTAAGGGCGGGAGGTTTTTACAATGAGCAGTTCTTC. This sequence encodes CASSLRAGGFYNEQFF.

The V call is TRBV30, the J call TRBJ1-1; tentatively, D is TRBD1 (5 bases). Trimming took off 0 bases at V and 11 bases at J, with 10 bases between the two ends. This CDR3 spans 11 amino acids. Germline V gene data show CDR1 as GTSNPN and CDR2 as SVGIG (reference sequence). CDR3 sequence reads: CAWSVVGGAFF. The CDR3 bases are TGTGCCTGGAGTGTGGTCGGGGGGGCTTTCTTT. The full variable domain, rest sourced from reference TRBV30 and TRBJ1-1, is SQTIHQWPATLVQPVGSPLSLECTVEGTSNPNLYWYRQAAGRGLQLLFYSVGIGQISSEVPQNLSASRPQDRQFILSSKKLLLSDSGFYLCAWSVVGGAFFGQGTRLTVV.

The rearrangement joins TRBV5-1 to TRBJ1-4, with D possibly TRBD1 on 5 matching bases. V dropped 0 bases and J dropped 8 bases, with 11 bases sitting between them. The CDR3 is 14 residues long. In germline, CDR1 is SGHRS, CDR2 YFSETQ. The CDR3 bases are TGCGCCAGCAGCTTGGAGGTCAGGGCGGAAAAACTGTTTTTT. Translating gives CASSLEVRAEKLFF.

The chain is built from TRBV29-1 and TRBJ2-1; D gene ambiguous. Trimming shortened V by 4 bases and J by 12 bases, and 10 bases separated the two germline ends. Germline CDR1 SQVTM, CDR2 ANQGSEA. The CDR3 has 10 amino acids. The CDR3, as DNA: TGCAGCGTTGTTACCGTAGGGCAGTTCTTC. It translates to CSVVTVGQFF.

The V call is TRBV7-3, the J call TRBJ1-1; perhaps TRBD1 as D (5 bases). Trimming pared 2 bases from V and 1 base from J, leaving 11 bases between. This CDR3 has 15 residues. CDR1 and CDR2 (germline): SGHTA, FQGTGA. For the CDR3, the DNA is TGTGCCAGCAGCTTAGGGGGGGTCACGAACACTGAAGCTTTCTTT. It codes for CASSLGGVTNTEAFF.

The chain uses TRBV7-2 and TRBJ1-1, with D possibly being TRBD1 (6 bases). V lost 5 bases and J lost 2, with 12 bases in between. Looked up from germline, CDR1 is SGHTA and CDR2 is FQGNSA. The CDR3 covers 14 residues. CDR3 bases: TGTGCCAGCAGCCGAGAGGGGGGCAACACTGAAGCTTTCTTT. Encoded protein: CASSREGGNTEAFF. Full variable domain (remainder filled in from reference TRBV7-2 and TRBJ1-1): GAGVSQSPSNKVTEKGKDVELRCDPISGHTALYWYRQSLGQGLEFLIYFQGNSAPDKSGLPSDRFSAERTGGSVSTLTIQRTQQEDSAVYLCASSREGGNTEAFFGQGTRLTVV.

The rearrangement uses TRBV12-5 and TRBJ1-2, with D hard to call. The CDR3 consists of 13 residues. Looked up from germline, CDR1 is LGHNT and CDR2 is FRNRAP. The V end lost 0 bases, the J end lost 8 bases, and 10 bases lay between the germline ends. The DNA of the CDR3 is TGTGCTAGTGGTTTGGTACCCGGGGAGGGCTACACCTTC. Translated, it gives CASGLVPGEGYTF.

This sequence joins TRBV19 and TRBJ2-7; D remains unclear. Trimming shortened V by 1 base and J by 1 base, and 8 bases separated the two germline ends. The CDR3 covers 14 residues. In germline, CDR1 is LNHDA, CDR2 SQIVND (reference sequence). CDR3 coding DNA: TGTGCCAGTAGTATAGGAAAGGAATCCTACGAGCAGTACTTC. Protein: CASSIGKESYEQYF.

V is TRBV2 and J is TRBJ2-3, with D tentatively TRBD2 (5 bases). The CDR3 totals 15 residues. Trimming removed 8 bases at V and 3 bases at J, with 18 bases between. Germline V CDR1 and CDR2: SNHLY, FYNNEI. The CDR3 protein is CASGLLGRRTDTQYF. CDR3 sequence (DNA): TGTGCCAGCGGGCTTCTGGGGAGAAGAACAGATACGCAGTATTTT.

V and J are TRBV11-2 and TRBJ2-7; 9 bases align to TRBD1. Germline V gives CDR1 SGHAT, CDR2 FQNNGV. CDR3 size: 15 residues. Losses at the gene ends were 5 bases for V and 4 bases for J; bases not matched to a gene: 9. CDR3 region: CASSLGTGTGYEQYF. DNA of the CDR3: TGTGCCAGCAGCCTAGGTACCGGGACAGGGTACGAGCAGTACTTC.

The chain couples TRBV9 to TRBJ2-5; perhaps TRBD2 as D (6 bases). Trimming pared 0 bases from V and 0 bases from J, leaving 9 bases between. The germline V gene has CDR1 SGDLS and CDR2 YYNGEE. The CDR3 totals 15 residues. The CDR3 region has the DNA TGTGCCAGCAGCGTAGTCGGGGGTTACCAAGAGACCCAGTACTTC. This sequence encodes CASSVVGGYQETQYF.

V usage is TRBV30 and J usage is TRBJ2-3; tentatively, D is TRBD1 (6 bases). This CDR3 contains 18 residues. Trimming removed 2 bases at V and 2 bases at J, with 23 bases between. The germline CDR1 and CDR2 sequences are GTSNPN and SVGIG (reference sequence). The CDR3 region has the DNA TGTGCCTGGAGTACACCTGGGGGAACAGGGTCCCCCACAGATACGCAGTATTTT. It specifies CAWSTPGGTGSPTDTQYF.

Of note for this clone: Since a far larger clone is one base different, this is likely a read error. The CDR3 DNA sequence: TGTGCCAGCAGCGGAACAGGGGAGATCCAGTACTTC. Protein: CASSGTGEIQYF. The chain joins TRBV2 to TRBJ2-5, with 7 bases that match TRBD1. This CDR3 contains 12 residues. Germline V gene data show CDR1 as SNHLY and CDR2 as FYNNEI.

For this clone: The sample has other DNA sequences that encode this CDR3 too. V is TRBV15 and J is TRBJ2-7, with no clear D. V lost 0 bases to trimming and J lost 0 bases, with 9 bases between them. The CDR3 has 15 residues. The germline V gene has CDR1 LNHNV and CDR2 YYDKDF (reference sequence). CDR3: CATSRDKGGSYEQYF. In DNA form, the CDR3 reads TGTGCCACCAGCAGAGATAAGGGCGGCTCCTACGAGCAGTACTTC.

The chain uses TRBV28 and TRBJ2-7; no firm D call. V was shortened by 8 bases and J by 0 bases, with 5 bases between the two germline ends. The germline V gene encodes CDR1 MDHEN and CDR2 SYDVKM. The CDR3 runs to 11 residues. CDR3: CASGNSYEQYF. In DNA, the CDR3 is TGTGCCAGCGGGAACTCCTACGAGCAGTACTTC.

This clone was recorded a few times. The genes are TRBV18 and TRBJ2-5; the match to TRBD1 covers 7 bases. Trimming cost V 3 bases and J 4 bases; bases outside gene matches: 2. The CDR3 runs to 13 residues. Germline-derived CDR1 and CDR2 are KGHSH and LQKENI. CDR3 residues: CASSPYRGETQYF. In nucleotides, the CDR3 is TGTGCCAGCTCACCCTACAGGGGAGAGACCCAGTACTTC.

This chain connects TRBV18 to TRBJ2-2; D is possibly TRBD1 (5 bases). The CDR3 has 17 amino acids. CDR1 is KGHSH, CDR2 LQKENI, per germline. The ends were cut back, 1 base at V and 6 bases at J, with 18 bases in the middle. The CDR3 loop reads CASSPLDSYSHAGELFF. In DNA, the CDR3 is TGTGCCAGCTCACCACTAGACAGCTATTCTCACGCCGGGGAGCTGTTTTTT.

J is TRBJ1-2 and V is TRBV9, with a possible D match to TRBD1 (6 bases). The CDR3 loop spans 18 amino acids. Germline assignment: CDR1 SGDLS and CDR2 YYNGEE. The V end lost 0 bases, the J end lost 0 bases, and 18 bases lay between the germline ends. CDR3 sequence (DNA): TGTGCCAGCAGCGTAGCCCCAGGGGTTCGGGCGACTAACTATGGCTACACCTTC. As protein: CASSVAPGVRATNYGYTF.

J is TRBJ2-6 and V is TRBV5-1; TRBD2 matches at 7 bases. There are 17 residues in the CDR3. Germline loops: CDR1 SGHRS, CDR2 YFSETQ. V dropped 1 base and J dropped 1; count of bases not matched to a gene: 5. CDR3 in amino acids: CASSLTPGGSGANVLTF. The CDR3 bases are TGCGCCAGCAGCTTGACCCCCGGGGGGTCTGGGGCCAACGTCCTGACTTTC.